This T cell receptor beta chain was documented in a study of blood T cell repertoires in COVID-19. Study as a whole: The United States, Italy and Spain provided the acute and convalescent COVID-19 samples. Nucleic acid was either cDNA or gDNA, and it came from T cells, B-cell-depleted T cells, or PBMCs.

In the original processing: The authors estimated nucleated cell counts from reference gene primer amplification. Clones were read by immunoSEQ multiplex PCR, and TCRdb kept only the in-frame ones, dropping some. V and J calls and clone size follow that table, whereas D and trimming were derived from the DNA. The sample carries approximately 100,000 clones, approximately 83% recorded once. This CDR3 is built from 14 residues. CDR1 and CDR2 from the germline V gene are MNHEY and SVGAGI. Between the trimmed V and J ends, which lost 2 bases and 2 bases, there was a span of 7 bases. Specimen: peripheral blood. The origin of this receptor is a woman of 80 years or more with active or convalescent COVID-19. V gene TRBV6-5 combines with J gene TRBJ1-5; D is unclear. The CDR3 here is CASSYERGNQPQHF. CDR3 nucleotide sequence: TGTGCCAGCAGTTACGAACGCGGCAATCAGCCCCAGCATTTT.